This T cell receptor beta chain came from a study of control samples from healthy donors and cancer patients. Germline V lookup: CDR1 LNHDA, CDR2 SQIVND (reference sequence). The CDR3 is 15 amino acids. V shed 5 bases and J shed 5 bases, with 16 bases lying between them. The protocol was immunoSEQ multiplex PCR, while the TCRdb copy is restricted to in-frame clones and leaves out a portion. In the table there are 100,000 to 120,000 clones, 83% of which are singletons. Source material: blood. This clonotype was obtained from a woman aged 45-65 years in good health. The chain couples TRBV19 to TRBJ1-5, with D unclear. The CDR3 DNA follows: TGTGCCAGTAGTCGGACCGCTCTTAATGATCAGCCCCAGCATTTT. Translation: CASSRTALNDQPQHF.